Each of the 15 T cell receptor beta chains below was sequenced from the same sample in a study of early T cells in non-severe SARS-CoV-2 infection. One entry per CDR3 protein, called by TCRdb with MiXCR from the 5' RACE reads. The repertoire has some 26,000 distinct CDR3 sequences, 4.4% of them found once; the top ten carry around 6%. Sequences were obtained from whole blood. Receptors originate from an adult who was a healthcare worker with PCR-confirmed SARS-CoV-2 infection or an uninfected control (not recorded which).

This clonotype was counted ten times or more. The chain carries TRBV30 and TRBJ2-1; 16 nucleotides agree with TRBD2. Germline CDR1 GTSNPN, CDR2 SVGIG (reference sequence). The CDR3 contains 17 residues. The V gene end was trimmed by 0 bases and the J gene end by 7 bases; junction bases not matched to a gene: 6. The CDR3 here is CAWSVTGLAGGLNEQFF. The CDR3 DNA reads TGTGCCTGGAGTGTAACGGGACTAGCGGGGGGGCTTAATGAGCAGTTCTTC.

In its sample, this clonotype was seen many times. The CDR3 protein is CASSIGQHYGYTF. The CDR3 nucleotides are TGTGCCAGCAGTATCGGACAACACTATGGCTACACCTTC. This rearrangement joins TRBV28 to TRBJ1-2; tentative D call: TRBD1 (5 bases). The CDR3 has 13 residues. The V gene's germline CDR1 is MDHEN and CDR2 SYDVKM. Trimming removed 5 bases from V and 3 bases from J, with 10 bases in between.

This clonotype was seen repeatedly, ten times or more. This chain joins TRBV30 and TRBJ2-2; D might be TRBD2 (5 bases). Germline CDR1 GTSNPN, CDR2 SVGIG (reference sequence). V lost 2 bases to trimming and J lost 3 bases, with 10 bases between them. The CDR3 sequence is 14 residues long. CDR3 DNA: TGTGCCTGGAGTTCCCGACTATACACCGGGGAGCTGTTTTTT. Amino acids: CAWSSRLYTGELFF.

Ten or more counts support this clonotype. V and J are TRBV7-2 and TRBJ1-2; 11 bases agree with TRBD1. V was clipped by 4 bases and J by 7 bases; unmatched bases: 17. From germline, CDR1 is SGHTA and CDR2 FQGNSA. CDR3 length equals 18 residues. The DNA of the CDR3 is TGTGCCAGCAGCTCGCAGAGTGGCATCGGACAGGGGGCCGGTGGCTACACCTTC. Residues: CASSSQSGIGQGAGGYTF.

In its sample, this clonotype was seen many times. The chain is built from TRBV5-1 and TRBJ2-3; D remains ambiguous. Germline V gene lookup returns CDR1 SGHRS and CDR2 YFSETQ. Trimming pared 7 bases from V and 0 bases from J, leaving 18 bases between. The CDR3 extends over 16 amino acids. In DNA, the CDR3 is TGCGCCAGCTCCTCCCAATCGGCAGTTAGCACAGATACGCAGTATTTT. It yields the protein CASSSQSAVSTDTQYF.

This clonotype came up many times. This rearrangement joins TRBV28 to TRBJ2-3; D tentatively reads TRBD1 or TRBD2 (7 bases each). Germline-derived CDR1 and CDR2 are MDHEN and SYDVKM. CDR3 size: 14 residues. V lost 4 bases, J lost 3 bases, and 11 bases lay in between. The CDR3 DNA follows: TGTGCCAGCAGTTGGCAGGGGGGGACAGATACGCAGTATTTT. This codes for CASSWQGGTDTQYF.

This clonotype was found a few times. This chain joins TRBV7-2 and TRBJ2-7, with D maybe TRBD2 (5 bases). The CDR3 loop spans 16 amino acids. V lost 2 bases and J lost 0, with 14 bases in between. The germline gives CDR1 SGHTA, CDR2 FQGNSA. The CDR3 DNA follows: TGTGCCAGCAGCTTAAACAGCGGCTGGGACTCCTACGAGCAGTACTTC. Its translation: CASSLNSGWDSYEQYF. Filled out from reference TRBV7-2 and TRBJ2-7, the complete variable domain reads GAGVSQSPSNKVTEKGKDVELRCDPISGHTALYWYRQSLGQGLEFLIYFQGNSAPDKSGLPSDRFSAERTGGSVSTLTIQRTQQEDSAVYLCASSLNSGWDSYEQYFGPGTRLTVT.

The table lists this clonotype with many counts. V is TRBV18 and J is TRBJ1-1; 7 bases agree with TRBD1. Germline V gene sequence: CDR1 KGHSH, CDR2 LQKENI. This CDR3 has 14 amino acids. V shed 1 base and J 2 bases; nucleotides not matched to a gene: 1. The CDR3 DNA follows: TGTGCCAGCTCACCACAGGGGGCAAACACTGAAGCTTTCTTT. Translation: CASSPQGANTEAFF.

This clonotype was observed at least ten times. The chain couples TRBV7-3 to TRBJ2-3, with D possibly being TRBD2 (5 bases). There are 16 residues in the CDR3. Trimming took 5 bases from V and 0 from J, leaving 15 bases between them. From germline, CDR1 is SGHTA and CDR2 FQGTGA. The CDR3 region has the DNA TGTGCCAGCAGCCCACGGACTGGTACTAGCACAGATACGCAGTATTTT. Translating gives CASSPRTGTSTDTQYF.

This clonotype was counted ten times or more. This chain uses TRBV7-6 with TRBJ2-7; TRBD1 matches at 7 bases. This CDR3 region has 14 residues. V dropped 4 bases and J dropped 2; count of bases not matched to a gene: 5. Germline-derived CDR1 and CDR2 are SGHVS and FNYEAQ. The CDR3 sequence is CASSSGTATYEQYF. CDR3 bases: TGTGCCAGCAGCTCGGGGACAGCTACCTACGAGCAGTACTTC. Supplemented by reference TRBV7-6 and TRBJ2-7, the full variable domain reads GAGVSQSPRYKVTKRGQDVALRCDPISGHVSLYWYRQALGQGPEFLTYFNYEAQQDKSGLPNDRFSAERPEGSISTLTIQRTEQRDSAMYRCASSSGTATYEQYFGPGTRLTVT.

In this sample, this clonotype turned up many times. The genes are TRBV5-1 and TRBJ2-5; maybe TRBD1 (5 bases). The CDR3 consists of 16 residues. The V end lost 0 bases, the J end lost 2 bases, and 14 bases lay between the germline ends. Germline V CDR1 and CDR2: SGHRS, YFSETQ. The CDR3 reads CASSLAQGPLQETQYF. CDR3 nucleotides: TGCGCCAGCAGCTTGGCCCAGGGCCCCTTACAAGAGACCCAGTACTTC.

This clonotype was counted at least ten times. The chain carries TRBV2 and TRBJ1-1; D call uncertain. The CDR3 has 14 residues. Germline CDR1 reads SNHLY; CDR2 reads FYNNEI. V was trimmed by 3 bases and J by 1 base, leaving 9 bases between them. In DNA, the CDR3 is TGTGCCAGCAGTGAGTCGGCGACGAACACTGAAGCTTTCTTT. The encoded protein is CASSESATNTEAFF.

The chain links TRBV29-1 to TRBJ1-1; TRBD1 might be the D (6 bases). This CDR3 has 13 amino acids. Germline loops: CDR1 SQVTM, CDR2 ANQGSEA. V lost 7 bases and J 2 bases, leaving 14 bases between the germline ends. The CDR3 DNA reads TGCAGCGCCCTAGGGGGTGATAACACTGAAGCTTTCTTT. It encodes CSALGGDNTEAFF.

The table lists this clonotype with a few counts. The CDR3 bases are TGTGCCAGCAGCTTTGGGAACAGGCGACGTAATTCACCCCTCCACTTT. As protein: CASSFGNRRRNSPLHF. This rearrangement joins TRBV11-2 to TRBJ1-6; D is perhaps TRBD1 (5 bases). Germline V CDR1 and CDR2: SGHAT, FQNNGV. Between the trimmed V and J ends, which lost 3 bases and 6 bases, there was a span of 15 bases. The CDR3 runs 16 residues.

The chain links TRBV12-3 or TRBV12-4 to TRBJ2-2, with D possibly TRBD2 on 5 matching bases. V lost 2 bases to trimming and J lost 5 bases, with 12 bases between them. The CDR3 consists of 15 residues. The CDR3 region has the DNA TGTGCCAGCAGTTTATTAGGACTGTGGACCGGGGAGCTGTTTTTT. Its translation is CASSLLGLWTGELFF.